This T cell receptor (beta chain) was recorded in a study of beta chain features in type 1 diabetes (dated by TCRdb to the late 2010s). Notes on the research overall: No differences in mean age, gender distribution, total cell number or subset yield were found between patients and healthy donors. Regulatory and stem cell-like memory subsets were isolated from only 8 patients and about eight healthy donors, whereas naive and central memory subsets came from all 28 donors. In the study, TCRB repertoires of sorted circulating CD4+ T cell subsets from recently diagnosed type 1 diabetes patients were compared with those of matched healthy donors. Across all samples, 90 million to 130 million sorted cells were examined, and cell number per subset correlated strongly with RNA yield. What the authors observed across the whole study: Sequencing cDNA rather than genomic DNA could over-represent highly expressing activated cells, although activation and CD3 levels did not differ between groups. Type 1 diabetes patients showed a moderate but significant shortening of TCRB CDR3 length in all four CD4+ subsets. PCR may preferentially amplify shorter templates, but because patient and control samples were amplified and corrected together, any resulting skew would affect both groups equally. HLA sub-analyses involved small numbers of individuals, so any influence of HLA type on TCRB rearrangement remained unresolved. Fewer insertions and more nucleotide deletions at VDJ recombination sites were observed in patients with type 1 diabetes, implying thymic rearrangement abnormalities. Naive, central memory and regulatory TCRB repertoires appeared to be more similar among patients than among healthy donors.

The entire isolated RNA was reverse transcribed using the High Capacity cDNA Reverse Transcription Kit, and thus expressed TCRB transcripts were sequenced. Deep immunoSEQ sequencing was applied to naive, central memory and regulatory T cell samples, giving an average of approximately 4 million total reads per sample. Sorted cells were lysed in RLT buffer, and RNA was extracted using DNase-treated RNeasy Micro or Mini kits according to cell number. Each cell subset was processed separately to prevent cross-contamination, with patient and healthy donor samples processed together. Using the immunoSEQ multiplex PCR, TCRB sequences were amplified from cDNA into 87-bp fragments spanning the CDR3 region. Amplicons were sequenced on the Illumina HiSeq platform. As for how the authors treated the data: Synthetic template baselines were used to correct PCR bias computationally, reads within Hamming distance 2 were collapsed, and singletons that could not be merged were discarded. Reads were aligned against IMGT to assign V, D and J genes, CDR3 length and insertions or deletions at six rearrangement sites. Within each subset, clonotype counts were normalized to sorted cell number, and only after that were true diversity and Gini coefficients computed with the tcR R package. The overlap coefficient, calculated on TCRB nucleotide sequences, was used to quantify repertoire sharing. Out-of-frame TCRB sequences from naive cells were analyzed to stand in for the pre-selection repertoire. TCRdb mirrors the immuneACCESS table, restricted to in-frame sequences. Some clones are absent from its copies; in checked studies, under half trace to an unresolved V gene, and the reason for the others is unknown. V and J calls and clone size are as listed in that table; D and trimming were resolved from the DNA. The table for this sample lists 850,000 to 900,000 clones; roughly 17% of them were counted only once. The ten largest clones take up around 0.02% of the sample.

From each donor, a single peripheral blood sample of about 110 mL on average was drawn into heparinised tubes. A BD FACSAria II was used to sort naive, central memory, regulatory and stem cell-like memory CD4+ T cells with a panel that included CD45RO, CCR7, CD25, CD127, CD95 and CD27. Purity was above 95% for every sorted population. Right away, PBMCs were isolated by Lymphoprep density gradient centrifugation and were stained directly, with no culture step. Samples were stained and sorted in pairs, with one healthy donor and one patient per experiment, so that batch effects were minimized. The CDR3 starts with the cysteine, ends with the phenylalanine, and has 15 residues. Of the read, only the CDR3 DNA is kept; its 45 bases are in frame from base 1. In this sample, this clone turned up a few times. It has no known antigen specificity. The input lacks base qualities; no much larger clone sits a single base away.

The chain is made from TRBV21-1 and TRBJ2-3; the D call TRBD1 from the table was never checked on the DNA. TRBV21-1 is a documented pseudogene. The origin of this receptor is a woman under 30 in good health. What was sequenced was naive CD4+ T cells from blood. What this sample's cell subset or site label stands for: true naive CD4+ T cells. The DNA is as follows: TGTGCCAGCAGCCCCAGGGACAGGGAGCGAGATACGCAGTATTTT. Translated, it gives CASSPRDRERDTQYF.